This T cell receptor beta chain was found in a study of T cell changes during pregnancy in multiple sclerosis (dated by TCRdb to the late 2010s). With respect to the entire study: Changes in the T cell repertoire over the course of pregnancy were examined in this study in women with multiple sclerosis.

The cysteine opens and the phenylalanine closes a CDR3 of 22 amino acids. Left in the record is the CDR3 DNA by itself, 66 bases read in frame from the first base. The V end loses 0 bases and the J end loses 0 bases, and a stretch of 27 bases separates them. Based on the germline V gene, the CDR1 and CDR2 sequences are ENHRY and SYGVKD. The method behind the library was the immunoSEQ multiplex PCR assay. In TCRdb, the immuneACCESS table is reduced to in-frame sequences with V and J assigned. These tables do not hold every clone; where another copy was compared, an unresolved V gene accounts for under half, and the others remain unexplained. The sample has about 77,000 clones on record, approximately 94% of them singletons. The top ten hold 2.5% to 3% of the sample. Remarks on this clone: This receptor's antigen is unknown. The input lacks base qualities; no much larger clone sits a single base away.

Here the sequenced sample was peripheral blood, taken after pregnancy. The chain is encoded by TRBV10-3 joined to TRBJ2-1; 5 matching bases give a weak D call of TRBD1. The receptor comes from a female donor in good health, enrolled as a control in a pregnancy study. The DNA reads TGTGCCATCAGTGAGTCCAGCATAGTCTTTCAGGGCAGATTCCCCTCCTACAATGAGCAGTTCTTC. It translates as CAISESSIVFQGRFPSYNEQFF.